This is a list of T cell receptor beta chains from one sample in a study of neurological immune-mediated disorders. TCRdb reprocessed the 5' RACE reads with MiXCR, giving one entry per CDR3 protein. Found here are approximately 46,000 distinct CDR3 sequences, approximately 2.8% of them singletons; the top ten hold over 12%. Sequencing used PBMCs. All receptors come from a woman between 45 and 60 years old with multiple sclerosis. Each CDR3 is given with its conserved first and last residue. Each record gives: V gene, clone size, J gene, D gene, CDR3 protein, CDR3 DNA. D genes are given only for firm matches. Rows give clone size only sometimes, using once, few, many, or a class for an expanded clone.

TRBV6-1	many	TRBJ2-7	TRBD1	CASSESINRGYEQYF	TGTGCCAGCAGTGAATCAATTAACAGGGGGTACGAGCAGTACTTC
TRBV27	many	TRBJ1-2	TRBD1	CASRDRASNYGYTF	TGTGCCAGTCGGGACAGGGCGTCTAACTATGGCTACACCTTC
TRBV28	many	TRBJ2-1	TRBD2	CASSSAQRGGFGVLWAQFF	TGTGCCAGCAGTTCAGCGCAGCGGGGGGGTTTTGGGGTCCTGTGGGCGCAGTTCTTC
TRBV20-1	many	TRBJ2-7	TRBD1	CSAGRDRVDYEQYF	TGCAGTGCTGGAAGGGACAGGGTAGACTACGAGCAGTACTTC
TRBV9	-	TRBJ2-5	-	CASSDTIGEFATQYF	TGTGCCAGCAGCGACACAATAGGGGAATTCGCGACCCAGTACTTC
TRBV20-1	many	TRBJ2-5	-	CSAQTETQETQYF	TGCAGTGCTCAGACAGAAACTCAAGAGACCCAGTACTTC
TRBV5-1	many	TRBJ2-5	-	CASSGVPGETQYF	TGCGCCAGCAGCGGGGTCCCAGGAGAGACCCAGTACTTC
TRBV5-1	many	TRBJ2-3	-	CASSLDSPTDTQYF	TGCGCCAGCAGCTTGGATTCCCCGACAGATACGCAGTATTTT
TRBV5-1	many	TRBJ1-2	TRBD1	CASRGGTGPANYGYTF	TGCGCCAGCAGGGGGGGGACAGGACCAGCTAACTATGGCTACACCTTC
TRBV28	many	TRBJ2-1	-	CASSSGGPVRNEQFF	TGTGCCAGCAGCTCAGGAGGCCCGGTCAGAAATGAGCAGTTCTTC
TRBV4-2	many	TRBJ1-4	TRBD1	CASSPEQGNTNEKLFF	TGTGCCAGCAGCCCAGAACAGGGGAATACTAATGAAAAACTGTTTTTT
TRBV7-6	-	TRBJ2-7	-	CASSSGPNYEQYF	TGTGCCAGCAGCTCCGGACCAAACTACGAGCAGTACTTC
TRBV7-9	many	TRBJ2-5	-	CASSLGGGETQYF	TGTGCCAGCAGCTTAGGGGGCGGAGAGACCCAGTACTTC
TRBV20-1	many	TRBJ2-3	TRBD2	CSSTSGRWDTQYF	TGCAGTTCGACTAGCGGGCGGTGGGATACGCAGTATTTT
TRBV7-9	many	TRBJ1-2	TRBD1	CASSLAGQGADGYTF	TGTGCCAGCAGCTTAGCCGGACAGGGGGCAGATGGCTACACCTTC
TRBV6-5	many	TRBJ2-7	-	CASSQDRHHEQYF	TGTGCCAGCAGCCAAGACAGGCACCACGAGCAGTACTTC
TRBV27	many	TRBJ1-1	-	CASSRTGPRSNTEAFF	TGTGCCAGCAGCCGTACAGGGCCCAGATCGAACACTGAAGCTTTCTTT
TRBV10-3	many	TRBJ2-7	TRBD1	CAISRTGQAEQYF	TGTGCCATCAGCAGGACGGGACAGGCCGAGCAGTACTTC
TRBV5-1	many	TRBJ2-1	TRBD2	CASSLFGTSGRGEQFF	TGCGCCAGCAGCTTGTTCGGAACTAGCGGGAGGGGTGAGCAGTTCTTC
TRBV7-2	many	TRBJ2-1	TRBD2	CASSLSSGGLYNEQFF	TGTGCCAGCAGCTTATCTAGCGGGGGATTATACAATGAGCAGTTCTTC
TRBV7-2	many	TRBJ2-1	TRBD2	CASSLVSGYNEQFF	TGTGCCAGCAGCTTAGTTAGCGGGTACAATGAGCAGTTCTTC
TRBV3-1	many	TRBJ2-5	-	CASSRMTGKETQYF	TGTGCCAGCAGCCGAATGACAGGAAAAGAGACCCAGTACTTC
TRBV5-1	many	TRBJ2-1	TRBD1	CASFPGTAYNEQFF	TGCGCCAGCTTCCCTGGGACAGCATACAATGAGCAGTTCTTC
TRBV5-1	many	TRBJ2-3	-	CASSLETPGDTQYF	TGCGCCAGCAGCTTGGAGACTCCAGGGGATACGCAGTATTTT
TRBV7-8	once	TRBJ2-3	-	CASSLSGAIDTQYF	TGTGCCAGCAGCCTCTCCGGGGCCATAGATACGCAGTATTTT
TRBV5-6	many	TRBJ2-5	TRBD2	CASSKGLAGGETQYF	TGTGCCAGCAGCAAAGGTCTAGCGGGAGGAGAGACCCAGTACTTC
TRBV7-9	-	TRBJ2-1	TRBD2	CASSLGLAGVYNEQFF	TGTGCCAGCAGCTTAGGACTAGCGGGAGTTTACAATGAGCAGTTCTTC
TRBV20-1	many	TRBJ2-1	TRBD2	CSARVPGLAGEQFF	TGCAGTGCTAGAGTTCCGGGACTAGCGGGGGAGCAGTTCTTC
TRBV5-1	many	TRBJ2-3	TRBD2	CASSPPLAGGVTDTQYF	TGCGCCAGCAGCCCCCCGCTAGCGGGAGGGGTCACAGATACGCAGTATTTT
TRBV6-5	many	TRBJ2-1	-	CASSKGQAYNEQFF	TGTGCCAGCAGTAAGGGGCAGGCCTACAATGAGCAGTTCTTC
TRBV12-3/TRBV12-4	many	TRBJ1-4	-	CASSPNPMNGELFF	TGTGCCAGCAGCCCAAACCCGATGAATGGAGAACTGTTTTTT
TRBV15	many	TRBJ2-3	-	CATSPGGGRTDTQYF	TGTGCCACCAGCCCAGGGGGGGGAAGGACAGATACGCAGTATTTT
TRBV20-1	many	TRBJ2-1	-	CTRLVSNEQFF	TGCACCCGTCTTGTCAGCAATGAGCAGTTCTTC
TRBV5-1	many	TRBJ1-2	TRBD1	CASSGRTGGDGYTF	TGCGCCAGCAGCGGAAGGACAGGGGGCGACGGCTACACCTTC
TRBV7-2	many	TRBJ2-1	-	CASSLVPAYNEQFF	TGTGCCAGCAGCTTAGTTCCAGCCTACAATGAGCAGTTCTTC
TRBV5-1	many	TRBJ1-5	TRBD1	CASSWTGRQPQHF	TGCGCCAGCAGTTGGACAGGGAGACAGCCCCAGCATTTT
TRBV20-1	-	TRBJ2-3	TRBD2	CSASSGSRADTQYF	TGCAGTGCTTCGAGCGGGAGTAGGGCAGATACGCAGTATTTT
TRBV12-3/TRBV12-4	many	TRBJ1-6	TRBD1	CASSTTGGNSPLHF	TGTGCCAGCAGCACTACAGGGGGGAATTCACCCCTCCACTTT
TRBV7-2	many	TRBJ2-7	-	CASSSSGTRSYEQYF	TGTGCCAGCAGCTCTAGTGGAACGCGCTCCTACGAGCAGTACTTC
TRBV7-2	many	TRBJ2-3	-	CASSYDTGDTQYF	TGTGCCAGCAGCTACGACACAGGAGATACGCAGTATTTT